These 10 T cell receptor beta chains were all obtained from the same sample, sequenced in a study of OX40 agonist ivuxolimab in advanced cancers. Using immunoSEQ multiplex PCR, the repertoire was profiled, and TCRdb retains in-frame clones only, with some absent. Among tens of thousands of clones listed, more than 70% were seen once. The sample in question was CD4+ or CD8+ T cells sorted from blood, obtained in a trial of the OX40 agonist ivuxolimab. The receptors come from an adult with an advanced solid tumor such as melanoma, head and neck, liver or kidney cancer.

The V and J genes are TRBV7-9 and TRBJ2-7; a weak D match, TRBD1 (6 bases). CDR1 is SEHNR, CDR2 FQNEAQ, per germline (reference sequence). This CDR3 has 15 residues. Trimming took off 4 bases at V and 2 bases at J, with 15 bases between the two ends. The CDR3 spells CASSSDSQATYEQYF. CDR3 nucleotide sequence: TGTGCCAGCAGCTCGGACAGCCAGGCGACCTACGAGCAGTACTTC.

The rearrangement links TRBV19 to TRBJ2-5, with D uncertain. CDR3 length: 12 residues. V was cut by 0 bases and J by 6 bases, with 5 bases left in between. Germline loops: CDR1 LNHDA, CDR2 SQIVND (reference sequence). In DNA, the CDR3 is TGTGCCAGTAGTATAGATCGACAGACCCAGTACTTC. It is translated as CASSIDRQTQYF.

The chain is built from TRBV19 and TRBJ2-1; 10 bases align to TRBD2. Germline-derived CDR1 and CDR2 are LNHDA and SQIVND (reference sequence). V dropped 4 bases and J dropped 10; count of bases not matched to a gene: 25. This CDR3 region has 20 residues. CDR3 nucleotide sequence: TGTGCCAGTAGTAAGGTGAGGGCAGGGGGCTCTAGCGGGAGTCGGCGGGAGCAGTTCTTC. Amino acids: CASSKVRAGGSSGSRREQFF.

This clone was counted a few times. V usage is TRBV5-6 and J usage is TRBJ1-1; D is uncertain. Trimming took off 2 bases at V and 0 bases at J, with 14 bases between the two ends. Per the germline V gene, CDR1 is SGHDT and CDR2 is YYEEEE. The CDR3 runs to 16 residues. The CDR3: CASSLVVSRMNTEAFF. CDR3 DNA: TGTGCCAGCAGCTTAGTTGTAAGTCGCATGAACACTGAAGCTTTCTTT. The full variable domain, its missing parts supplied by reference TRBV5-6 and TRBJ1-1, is DAGVTQSPTHLIKTRGQQVTLRCSPKSGHDTVSWYQQALGQGPQFIFQYYEEEERQRGNFPDRFSGHQFPNYSSELNVNALLLGDSALYLCASSLVVSRMNTEAFFGQGTRLTVV.

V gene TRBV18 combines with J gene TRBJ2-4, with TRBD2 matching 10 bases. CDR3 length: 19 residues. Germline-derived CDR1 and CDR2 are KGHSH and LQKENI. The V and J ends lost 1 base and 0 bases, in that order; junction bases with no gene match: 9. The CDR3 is CASSPLGSGLAVAKNIQYF. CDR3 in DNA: TGTGCCAGCTCACCACTTGGGTCCGGACTAGCGGTAGCCAAAAACATTCAGTACTTC.

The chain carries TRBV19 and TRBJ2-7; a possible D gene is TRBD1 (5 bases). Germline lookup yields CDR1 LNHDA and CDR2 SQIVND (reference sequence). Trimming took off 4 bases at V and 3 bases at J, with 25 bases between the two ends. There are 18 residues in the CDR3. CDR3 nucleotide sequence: TGTGCCAGTAGTACCCGACATCCAACAGGTACGTCCCTCTACGAGCAGTACTTC. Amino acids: CASSTRHPTGTSLYEQYF.

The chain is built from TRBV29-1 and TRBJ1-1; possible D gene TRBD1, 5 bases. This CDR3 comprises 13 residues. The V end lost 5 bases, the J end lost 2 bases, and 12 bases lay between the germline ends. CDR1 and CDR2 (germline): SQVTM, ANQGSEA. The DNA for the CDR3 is TGCAGCGTTTGGGAAGGGGATAACACTGAAGCTTTCTTT. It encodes CSVWEGDNTEAFF.

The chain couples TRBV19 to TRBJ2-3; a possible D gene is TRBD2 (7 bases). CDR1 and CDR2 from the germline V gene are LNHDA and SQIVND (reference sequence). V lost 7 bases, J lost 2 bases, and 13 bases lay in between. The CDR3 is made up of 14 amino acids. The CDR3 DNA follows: TGTGCCAGTACCCCAGGGGACTACACAGATACGCAGTATTTT. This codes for CASTPGDYTDTQYF.

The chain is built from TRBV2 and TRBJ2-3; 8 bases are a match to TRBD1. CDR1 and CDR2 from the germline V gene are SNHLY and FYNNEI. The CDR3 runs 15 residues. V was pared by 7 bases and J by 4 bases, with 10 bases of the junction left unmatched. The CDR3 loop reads CASTDRGRGPDTQYF. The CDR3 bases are TGTGCCAGCACAGACAGGGGACGGGGGCCAGATACGCAGTATTTT.

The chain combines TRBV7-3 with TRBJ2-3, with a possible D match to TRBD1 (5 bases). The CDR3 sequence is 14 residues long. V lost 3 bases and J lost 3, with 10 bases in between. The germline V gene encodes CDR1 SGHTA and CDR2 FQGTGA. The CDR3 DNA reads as TGTGCCAGCAGCTTTCGCCCAGGGACAGATACGCAGTATTTT. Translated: CASSFRPGTDTQYF.